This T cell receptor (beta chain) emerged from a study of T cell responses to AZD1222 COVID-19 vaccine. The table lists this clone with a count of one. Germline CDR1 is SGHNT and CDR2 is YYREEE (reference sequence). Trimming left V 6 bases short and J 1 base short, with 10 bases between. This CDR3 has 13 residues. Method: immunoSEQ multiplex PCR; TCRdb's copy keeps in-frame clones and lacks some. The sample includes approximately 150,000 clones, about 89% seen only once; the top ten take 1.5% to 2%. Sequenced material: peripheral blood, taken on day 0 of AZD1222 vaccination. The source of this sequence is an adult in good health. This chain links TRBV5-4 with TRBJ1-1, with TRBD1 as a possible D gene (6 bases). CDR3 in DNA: TGTGCCAGCATTTTACAGGGGAACACTGAAGCTTTCTTT. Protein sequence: CASILQGNTEAFF. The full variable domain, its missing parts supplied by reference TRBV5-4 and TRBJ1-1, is ETGVTQSPTHLIKTRGQQVTLRCSSQSGHNTVSWYQQALGQGPQFIFQYYREEENGRGNFPPRFSGLQFPNYSSELNVNALELDDSALYLCASILQGNTEAFFGQGTRLTVV.